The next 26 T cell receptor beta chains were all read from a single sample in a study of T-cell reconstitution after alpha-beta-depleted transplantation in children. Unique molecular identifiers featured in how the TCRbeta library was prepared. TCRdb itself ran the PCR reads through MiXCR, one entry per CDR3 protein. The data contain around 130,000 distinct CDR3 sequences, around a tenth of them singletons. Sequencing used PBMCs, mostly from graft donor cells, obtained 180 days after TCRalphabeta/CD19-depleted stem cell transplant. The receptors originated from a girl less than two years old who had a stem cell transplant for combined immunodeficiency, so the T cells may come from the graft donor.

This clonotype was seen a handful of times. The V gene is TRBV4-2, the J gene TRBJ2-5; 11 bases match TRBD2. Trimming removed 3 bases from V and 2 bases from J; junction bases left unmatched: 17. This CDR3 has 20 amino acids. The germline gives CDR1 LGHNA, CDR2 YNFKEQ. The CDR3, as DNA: TGTGCCAGCAGCCAGGGCGCGTGGTCACTAGCGGGGGCAACGCAAGAGACCCAGTACTTC. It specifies CASSQGAWSLAGATQETQYF.

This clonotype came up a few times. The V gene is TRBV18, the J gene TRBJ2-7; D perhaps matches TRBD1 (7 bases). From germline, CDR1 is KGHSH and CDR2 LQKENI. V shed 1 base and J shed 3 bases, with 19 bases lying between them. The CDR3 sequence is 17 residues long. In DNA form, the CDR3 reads TGTGCCAGCTCACCACGGGTTACAGGGGCCGGGGGCTACGAGCAGTACTTC. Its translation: CASSPRVTGAGGYEQYF. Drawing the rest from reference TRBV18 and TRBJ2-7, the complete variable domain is NAGVMQNPRHLVRRRGQEARLRCSPMKGHSHVYWYRQLPEEGLKFMVYLQKENIIDESGMPKERFSAEFPKEGPSILRIQQVVRGDSAAYFCASSPRVTGAGGYEQYFGPGTRLTVT.

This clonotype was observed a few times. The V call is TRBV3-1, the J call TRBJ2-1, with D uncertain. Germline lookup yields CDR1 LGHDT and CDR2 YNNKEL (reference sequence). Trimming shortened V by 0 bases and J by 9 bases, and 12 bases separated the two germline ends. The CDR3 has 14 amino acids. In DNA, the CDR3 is TGTGCCAGCAGCCAAGATCCCGCCCTCGGTGAGCAGTTCTTC. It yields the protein CASSQDPALGEQFF.

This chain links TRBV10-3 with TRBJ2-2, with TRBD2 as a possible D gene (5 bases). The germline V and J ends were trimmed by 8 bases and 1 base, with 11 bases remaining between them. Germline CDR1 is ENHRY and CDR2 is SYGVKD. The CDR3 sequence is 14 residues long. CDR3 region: CAIGKAGNTGELFF. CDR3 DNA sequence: TGTGCCATCGGGAAGGCGGGGAACACCGGGGAGCTGTTTTTT.

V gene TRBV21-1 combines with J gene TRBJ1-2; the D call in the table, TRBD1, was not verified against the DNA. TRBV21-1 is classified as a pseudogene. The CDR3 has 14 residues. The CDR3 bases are TGTGCCAGCAGCAAAGACGGACACAGGAATGGCTACACCTTC. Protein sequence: CASSKDGHRNGYTF.

This CDR3 is CASSPGDRGLGNTEAFF. In DNA, the CDR3 is TGTGCCAGCAGCCCCGGCGACAGGGGCCTAGGGAACACTGAAGCTTTCTTT. This chain links TRBV12-3 or TRBV12-4 with TRBJ1-1, with TRBD1 matching over 8 bases. With V trimmed by 6 bases and J by 1 base, 13 bases remained unmatched. The CDR3 extends over 17 amino acids.

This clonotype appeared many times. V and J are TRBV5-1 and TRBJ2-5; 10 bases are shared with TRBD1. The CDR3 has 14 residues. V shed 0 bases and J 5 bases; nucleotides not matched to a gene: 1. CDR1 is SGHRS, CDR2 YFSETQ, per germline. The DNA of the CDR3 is TGCGCCAGCAGCTTGGGACAGGGGGCCGAGACCCAGTACTTC. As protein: CASSLGQGAETQYF.

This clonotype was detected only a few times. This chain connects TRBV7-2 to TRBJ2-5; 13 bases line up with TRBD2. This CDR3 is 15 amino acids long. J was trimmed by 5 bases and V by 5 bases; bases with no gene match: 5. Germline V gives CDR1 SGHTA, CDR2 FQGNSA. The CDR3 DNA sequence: TGTGCCAGCAGCACAGGACTAGCGGGGGATGAGACCCAGTACTTC. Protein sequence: CASSTGLAGDETQYF. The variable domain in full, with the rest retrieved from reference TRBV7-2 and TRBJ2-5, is GAGVSQSPSNKVTEKGKDVELRCDPISGHTALYWYRQSLGQGLEFLIYFQGNSAPDKSGLPSDRFSAERTGGSVSTLTIQRTQQEDSAVYLCASSTGLAGDETQYFGPGTRLLVL.

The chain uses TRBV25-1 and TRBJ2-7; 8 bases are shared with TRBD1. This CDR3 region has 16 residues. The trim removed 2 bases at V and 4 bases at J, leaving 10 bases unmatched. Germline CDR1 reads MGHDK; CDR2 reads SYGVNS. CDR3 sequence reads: CASSEKWTGNKYEQYF. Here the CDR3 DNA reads TGTGCCAGCAGTGAAAAATGGACAGGGAATAAGTACGAGCAGTACTTC.

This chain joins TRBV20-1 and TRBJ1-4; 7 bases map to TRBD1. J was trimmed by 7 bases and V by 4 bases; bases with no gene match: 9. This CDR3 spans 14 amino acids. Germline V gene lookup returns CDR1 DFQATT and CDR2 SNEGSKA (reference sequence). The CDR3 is CSATAGGAGEKLFF. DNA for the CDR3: TGCAGTGCTACAGCAGGGGGGGCAGGTGAAAAACTGTTTTTT.

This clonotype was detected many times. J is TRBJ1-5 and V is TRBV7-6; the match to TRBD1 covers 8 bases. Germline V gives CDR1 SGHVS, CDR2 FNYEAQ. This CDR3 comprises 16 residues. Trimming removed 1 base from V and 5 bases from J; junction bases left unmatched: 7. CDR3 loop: CASSLGTGYGDQPQHF. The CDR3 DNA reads TGTGCCAGCAGCTTAGGGACAGGGTATGGGGATCAGCCCCAGCATTTT. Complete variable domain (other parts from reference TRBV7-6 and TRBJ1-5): GAGVSQSPRYKVTKRGQDVALRCDPISGHVSLYWYRQALGQGPEFLTYFNYEAQQDKSGLPNDRFSAERPEGSISTLTIQRTEQRDSAMYRCASSLGTGYGDQPQHFGDGTRLSIL.

CDR3 nucleotide sequence: TGCGCCAGCAGCTGGAGGTCGGGAACCTTAAACTACGAGCAGTACTTC. It specifies CASSWRSGTLNYEQYF. The chain carries TRBV5-1 and TRBJ2-7, with D possibly matching TRBD2 (5 bases). Deletions cut 3 bases from V and 3 bases from J, with 19 bases between. This CDR3 is built from 16 residues. Per the germline V gene, CDR1 is SGHRS and CDR2 is YFSETQ.

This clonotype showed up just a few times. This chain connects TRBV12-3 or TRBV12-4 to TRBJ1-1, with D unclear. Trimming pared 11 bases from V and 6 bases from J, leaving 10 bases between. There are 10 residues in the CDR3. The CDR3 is CASQRAEAFF. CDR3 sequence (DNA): TGTGCCTCACAGCGAGCTGAAGCTTTCTTT.

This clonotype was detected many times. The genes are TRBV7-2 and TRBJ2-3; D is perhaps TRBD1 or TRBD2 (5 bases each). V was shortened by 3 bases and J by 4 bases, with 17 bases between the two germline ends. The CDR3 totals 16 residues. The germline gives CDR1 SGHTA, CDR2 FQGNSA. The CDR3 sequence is CASSFRGLPFPDTQYF. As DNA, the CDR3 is TGTGCCAGCAGCTTTCGGGGCTTGCCGTTTCCAGATACGCAGTATTTT.

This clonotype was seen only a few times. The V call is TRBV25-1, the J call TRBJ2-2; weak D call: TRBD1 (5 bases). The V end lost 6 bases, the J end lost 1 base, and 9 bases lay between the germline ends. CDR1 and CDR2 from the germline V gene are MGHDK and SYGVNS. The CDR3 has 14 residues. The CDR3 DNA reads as TGTGCCAGCAGCAGGGCAGGGAACACCGGGGAGCTGTTTTTT. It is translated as CASSRAGNTGELFF. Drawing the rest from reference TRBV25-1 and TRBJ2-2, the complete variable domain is EADIYQTPRYLVIGTGKKITLECSQTMGHDKMYWYQQDPGMELHLIHYSYGVNSTEKGDLSSESTVSRIRTEHFPLTLESARPSHTSQYLCASSRAGNTGELFFGEGSRLTVL.

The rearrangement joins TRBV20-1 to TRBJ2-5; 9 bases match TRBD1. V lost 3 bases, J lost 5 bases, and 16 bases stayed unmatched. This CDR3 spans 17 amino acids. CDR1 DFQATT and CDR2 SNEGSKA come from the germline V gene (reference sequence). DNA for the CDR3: TGCAGTGCTAGCTCCCCCTGGGGGACAGGGCCAGGGGAGACCCAGTACTTC. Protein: CSASSPWGTGPGETQYF.

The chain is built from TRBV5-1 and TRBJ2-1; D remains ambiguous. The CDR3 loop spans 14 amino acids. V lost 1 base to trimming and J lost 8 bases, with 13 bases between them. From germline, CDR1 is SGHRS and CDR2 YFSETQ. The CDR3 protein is CASSLRPGSYEQFF. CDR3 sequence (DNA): TGCGCCAGCAGCTTGCGACCCGGATCGTATGAGCAGTTCTTC.

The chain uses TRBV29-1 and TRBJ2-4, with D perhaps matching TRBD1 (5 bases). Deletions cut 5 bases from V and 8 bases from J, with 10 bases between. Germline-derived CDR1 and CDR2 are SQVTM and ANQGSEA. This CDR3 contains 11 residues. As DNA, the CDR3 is TGCAGCGTTCATCAGGGTGACATTCAGTACTTC. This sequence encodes CSVHQGDIQYF.

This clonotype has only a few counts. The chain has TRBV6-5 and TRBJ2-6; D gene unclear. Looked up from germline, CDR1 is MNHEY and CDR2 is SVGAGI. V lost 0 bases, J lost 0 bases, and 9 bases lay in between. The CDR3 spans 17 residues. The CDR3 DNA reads TGTGCCAGCAGTTACTCGGACGGATTCTCTGGGGCCAACGTCCTGACTTTC. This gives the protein CASSYSDGFSGANVLTF.

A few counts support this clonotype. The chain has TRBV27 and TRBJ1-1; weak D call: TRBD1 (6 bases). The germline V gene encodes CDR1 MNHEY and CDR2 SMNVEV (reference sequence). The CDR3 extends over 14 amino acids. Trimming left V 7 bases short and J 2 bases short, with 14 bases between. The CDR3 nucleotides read TGTGCCAGCACCGTGACAGGAACAAACACTGAAGCTTTCTTT. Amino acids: CASTVTGTNTEAFF.

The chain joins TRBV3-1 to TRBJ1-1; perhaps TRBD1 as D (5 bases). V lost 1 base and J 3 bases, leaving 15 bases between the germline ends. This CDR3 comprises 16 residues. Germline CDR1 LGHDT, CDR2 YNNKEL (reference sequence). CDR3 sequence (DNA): TGTGCCAGCAGCCAAGGGGGTAACAGGATATACACTGAAGCTTTCTTT. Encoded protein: CASSQGGNRIYTEAFF.

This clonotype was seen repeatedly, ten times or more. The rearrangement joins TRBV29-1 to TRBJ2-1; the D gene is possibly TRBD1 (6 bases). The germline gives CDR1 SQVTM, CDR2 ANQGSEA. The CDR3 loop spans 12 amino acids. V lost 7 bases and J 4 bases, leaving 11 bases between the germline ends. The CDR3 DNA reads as TGCAGCGCCACAGGGCAGTACAATGAGCAGTTCTTC. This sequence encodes CSATGQYNEQFF.

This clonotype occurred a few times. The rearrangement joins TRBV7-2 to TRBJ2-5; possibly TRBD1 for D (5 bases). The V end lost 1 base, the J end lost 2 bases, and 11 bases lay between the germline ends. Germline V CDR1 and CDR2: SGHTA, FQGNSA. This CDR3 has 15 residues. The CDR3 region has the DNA TGTGCCAGCAGCTTAGATCAGCAGGGACAAGAGACCCAGTACTTC. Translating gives CASSLDQQGQETQYF.

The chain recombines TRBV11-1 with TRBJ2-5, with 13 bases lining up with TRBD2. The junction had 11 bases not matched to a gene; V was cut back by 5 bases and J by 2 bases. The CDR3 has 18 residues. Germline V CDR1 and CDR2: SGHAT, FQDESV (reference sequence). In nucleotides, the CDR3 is TGTGCCAGCAGCCCACGGACTAGCGGGAGTTACGGTCAAGAGACCCAGTACTTC. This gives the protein CASSPRTSGSYGQETQYF.

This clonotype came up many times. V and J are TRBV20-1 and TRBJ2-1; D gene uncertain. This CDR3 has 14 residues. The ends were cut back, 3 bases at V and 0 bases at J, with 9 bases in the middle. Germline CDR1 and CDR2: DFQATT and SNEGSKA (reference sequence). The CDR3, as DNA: TGCAGTGCTAGTGCTTTTGGCTCCTACAATGAGCAGTTCTTC. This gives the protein CSASAFGSYNEQFF.

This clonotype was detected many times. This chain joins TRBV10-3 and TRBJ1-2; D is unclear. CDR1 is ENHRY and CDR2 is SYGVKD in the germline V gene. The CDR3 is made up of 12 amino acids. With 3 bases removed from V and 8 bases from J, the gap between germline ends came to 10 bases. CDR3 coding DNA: TGTGCCATCAGTGACGACTTCGGCGGCTACACCTTC. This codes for CAISDDFGGYTF.